This T cell receptor (beta chain) derives from a study of T cells after yellow fever vaccination. This CDR3 comprises 13 residues. Deletions cut 0 bases from V and 8 bases from J, with 9 bases between. Per germline, CDR1 SGHNT and CDR2 YYREEE (reference sequence). TCRdb passed the 5' RACE reads through MiXCR, listing each CDR3 protein once. The table has 90,000 to 150,000 distinct CDR3 sequences, roughly 7.9% seen once. This clonotype was counted many times. The material was CD4+ T cells sorted from PBMCs, obtained more than 35 days after the first yellow fever vaccination. The chain combines TRBV5-4 with TRBJ2-1; D is uncertain. The sequence was obtained from a man younger than 30 who received the YFV17D yellow fever vaccine. The CDR3 sequence: CASSLAGPDEQFF. As DNA, the CDR3 is TGTGCCAGCAGCTTGGCCGGGCCAGATGAGCAGTTCTTC.